The clone carrying this TCR beta chain has more than one count but fewer than ten. This entry comes from a study of blood T cell repertoires in COVID-19. On the study more broadly: The cDNA or gDNA used as material had been derived from T cells, B-cell-depleted T cells, or PBMCs.

Sequencing used immunoSEQ multiplex PCR; TCRdb keeps in-frame clones, though not all of them. The sample lists roughly 190,000 clones; 65% to 90% were seen once. V lost 5 bases, J lost 3 bases, and 10 bases lay in between. Per germline, CDR1 SEHNR and CDR2 FQNEAQ (reference sequence). The CDR3 is 13 amino acids. The receptor was isolated from a woman aged 60-75 years with acute COVID-19. The chain recombines TRBV7-9 with TRBJ1-2, with D perhaps TRBD1 (6 bases). The specimen sequenced was PBMCs or T cells enriched from blood (not recorded which). CDR3 DNA: TGTGCCAGCAGCGCGGACAGATACTATGGCTACACCTTC. Translated: CASSADRYYGYTF.